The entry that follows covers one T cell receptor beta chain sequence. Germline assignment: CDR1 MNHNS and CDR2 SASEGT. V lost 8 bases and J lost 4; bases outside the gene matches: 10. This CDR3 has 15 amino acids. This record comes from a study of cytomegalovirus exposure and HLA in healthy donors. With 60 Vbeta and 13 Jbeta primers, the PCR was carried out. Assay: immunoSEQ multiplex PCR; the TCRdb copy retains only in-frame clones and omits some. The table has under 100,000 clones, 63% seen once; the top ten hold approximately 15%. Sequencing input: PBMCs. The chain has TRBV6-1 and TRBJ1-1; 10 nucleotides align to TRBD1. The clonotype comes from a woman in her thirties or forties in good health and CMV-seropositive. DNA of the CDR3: TGTGCCAGCGGTCGGCAGACAGGGGGCGGCACTGAAGCTTTCTTT. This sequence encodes CASGRQTGGGTEAFF.